The 17 T cell receptor beta chains reported below all come from one sample, sequenced in a study of PD-1 blockade in classical Hodgkin lymphoma. The table came from immunoSEQ multiplex PCR; TCRdb's copy has only in-frame clones and leaves some out. The repertoire has some 95,000 clones, 90% of them found once; the top ten carry approximately 2.9%. Noted time point: cycle 4 day 1 (C4D1), after 5 to 7 weeks of nivolumab. Relapse after autologous stem cell transplantation occurred in every patient, and brentuximab vedotin exposure varied. This material consisted of peripheral blood mononuclear cells (PBMCs), taken before the fourth cycle of nivolumab. These receptors were collected from a human donor with classical Hodgkin lymphoma.

The chain recombines TRBV5-4 with TRBJ1-5, with 10 bases matching TRBD1. The germline V gene has CDR1 SGHNT and CDR2 YYREEE (reference sequence). V was clipped by 4 bases and J by 4 bases; unmatched bases: 5. This CDR3 has 15 amino acids. Here the CDR3 reads CASSIGGQGNQPQHF. In nucleotides, the CDR3 is TGTGCCAGCAGCATTGGGGGACAGGGGAATCAGCCCCAGCATTTT.

The chain couples TRBV6-5 to TRBJ1-1; D possibly corresponds to TRBD1 (6 bases). Trimming stripped 8 bases from V and 5 bases from J, with 21 bases between. Germline assignment: CDR1 MNHEY and CDR2 SVGAGI. CDR3 size: 15 residues. The CDR3 region is CASETLGGLGTEAFF. CDR3 nucleotide sequence: TGTGCCAGCGAGACCTTGGGGGGCCTCGGGACTGAAGCTTTCTTT.

The rearrangement uses TRBV15 and TRBJ2-1, with 8 bases that match TRBD2. Germline CDR1 LNHNV, CDR2 YYDKDF (reference sequence). The CDR3 is 15 residues long. The V segment lost 0 bases and the J segment 9 bases; nucleotides outside the gene matches: 7. CDR3 in DNA: TGTGCCACCAGCAGAGATCTCGGACTAGCAACTGAGCAGTTCTTC. Translating it yields CATSRDLGLATEQFF.

The CDR3 DNA is TGTGCCAGCAGCCGGGGGGAGGGTGAGCAGTTCTTC. Translation: CASSRGEGEQFF. The rearrangement uses TRBV6-5 and TRBJ2-1; 7 nucleotides align to TRBD2. V lost 6 bases, J lost 9 bases, and 5 bases stayed unmatched. Germline loops: CDR1 MNHEY, CDR2 SVGAGI. The CDR3 has 12 amino acids.

The chain recombines TRBV28 with TRBJ1-2; D is unresolved. This CDR3 is built from 13 residues. V was pared by 4 bases and J by 4 bases, with 10 bases between. CDR1 is MDHEN and CDR2 is SYDVKM in the germline V gene. The CDR3 bases are TGTGCCAGCAGTTCAAGCGACGGCTATGGCTACACCTTC. Translation: CASSSSDGYGYTF.

This chain links TRBV5-6 with TRBJ2-1, with D perhaps given as TRBD1 or TRBD2 (6 bases each). V gave up 2 bases and J gave up 9 bases, with 15 bases separating them. CDR3 length: 14 residues. CDR1 and CDR2 (germline): SGHDT, YYEEEE. This CDR3 reads CASSFNRGRTEQFF. CDR3 nucleotide sequence: TGTGCCAGCAGCTTTAACCGGGGGCGCACTGAGCAGTTCTTC.

The chain is built from TRBV7-9 and TRBJ1-1; D call uncertain. Germline V CDR1 and CDR2: SEHNR, FQNEAQ (reference sequence). The V and J ends lost 1 base and 8 bases respectively, with 11 bases between them. The CDR3 contains 13 residues. The CDR3 DNA reads as TGTGCCAGCAGCTTAGAGCACAGTACCGAAGCTTTCTTT. Amino acid sequence: CASSLEHSTEAFF.

This sequence joins TRBV2 and TRBJ2-5, with TRBD1 identical over 8 bases. Germline V gene data show CDR1 as SNHLY and CDR2 as FYNNEI. Germline trimming cut 5 bases from V and 2 bases from J; bases unmatched to any gene: 7. CDR3 length equals 15 residues. CDR3 sequence (DNA): TGTGCCAGCAGTAGAGACAGGGGACGACAAGAGACCCAGTACTTC. Protein: CASSRDRGRQETQYF.

The chain has TRBV5-4 and TRBJ1-1; D uncertain. Germline V gene data show CDR1 as SGHNT and CDR2 as YYREEE (reference sequence). The CDR3 contains 14 residues. Trimming stripped 5 bases from V and 5 bases from J, with 16 bases between. The DNA of the CDR3 is TGTGCCAGCAGGAAGTGGGGTTCGAAGACTGAAGCTTTCTTT. This sequence encodes CASRKWGSKTEAFF.

The rearrangement uses TRBV25-1 and TRBJ1-2, with 7 bases identical to TRBD1. The V and J ends lost 8 bases and 7 bases, in that order; junction bases with no gene match: 10. This CDR3 is built from 13 residues. CDR1 and CDR2 from the germline V gene are MGHDK and SYGVNS. The CDR3 protein is CASAITTGVGYTF. The DNA for the CDR3 is TGTGCCAGCGCAATTACCACAGGGGTTGGCTACACCTTC.

This clone showed up just once. The chain links TRBV27 to TRBJ2-1; no firm D call. Between the trimmed V and J ends, which lost 3 bases and 8 bases, there was a span of 26 bases. Germline CDR1 is MNHEY and CDR2 is SMNVEV (reference sequence). The CDR3 totals 18 residues. As DNA, the CDR3 is TGTGCCAGCAGTTTGGAGAAGAACCGGGCCTCTCCCGTCGATGAGCAGTTCTTC. Its protein product is CASSLEKNRASPVDEQFF.

The rearrangement uses TRBV19 and TRBJ1-5; no definite D call. Germline assignment: CDR1 LNHDA and CDR2 SQIVND (reference sequence). V lost 0 bases and J 4 bases, leaving 7 bases between the germline ends. The CDR3 totals 14 residues. The CDR3 region has the DNA TGTGCCAGTAGTATAGAGAGGAGAAATCAGCCCCAGCATTTT. This encodes CASSIERRNQPQHF.

The rearrangement uses TRBV7-3 and TRBJ1-2; D remains ambiguous. Germline values: CDR1 SGHTA, CDR2 FQGTGA. Trimming cost V 3 bases and J 3 bases, with 11 bases left between them. CDR3 length equals 14 residues. DNA for the CDR3: TGTGCCAGCAGCTTCCAAGACGGTCACTATGGCTACACCTTC. Protein product: CASSFQDGHYGYTF.

This chain connects TRBV10-1 to TRBJ1-5, with D tentatively TRBD1 (5 bases). CDR3 length: 16 residues. V shed 4 bases and J shed 2 bases, with 15 bases lying between them. Germline CDR1 and CDR2: WNHNN and SYGVQD (reference sequence). For the CDR3, the DNA is TGCGCCAGCAGTGGGGTCCGGGGGGTTGGCAATCAGCCCCAGCATTTT. It yields the protein CASSGVRGVGNQPQHF.

V gene TRBV5-4 combines with J gene TRBJ2-5; D is possibly TRBD2 (5 bases). The CDR3 is made up of 14 amino acids. In germline, CDR1 is SGHNT, CDR2 YYREEE (reference sequence). V was cut by 0 bases and J by 5 bases, with 11 bases left in between. Written as DNA, the CDR3 is TGTGCCAGCAGCTTGGATCTCGGGAAGGAGACCCAGTACTTC. Translating gives CASSLDLGKETQYF.

The chain combines TRBV2 with TRBJ1-5; 10 bases agree with TRBD1. The junction had 15 bases not matched to a gene; V was cut back by 4 bases and J by 3 bases. CDR1 and CDR2 (germline): SNHLY, FYNNEI. This CDR3 comprises 19 residues. CDR3 region: CASSVARQGARGDNQPQHF. Written as DNA, the CDR3 is TGTGCCAGCAGTGTGGCACGACAGGGGGCCCGGGGAGACAATCAGCCCCAGCATTTT.

This sequence joins TRBV5-1 and TRBJ2-3; 8 bases map to TRBD1. There are 15 residues in the CDR3. V shed 7 bases and J 0 bases; nucleotides not matched to a gene: 7. Germline loops: CDR1 SGHRS, CDR2 YFSETQ. The CDR3 region is CASLRTGSSTDTQYF. In DNA form, the CDR3 reads TGCGCCAGCTTGAGGACAGGGAGTAGCACAGATACGCAGTATTTT.